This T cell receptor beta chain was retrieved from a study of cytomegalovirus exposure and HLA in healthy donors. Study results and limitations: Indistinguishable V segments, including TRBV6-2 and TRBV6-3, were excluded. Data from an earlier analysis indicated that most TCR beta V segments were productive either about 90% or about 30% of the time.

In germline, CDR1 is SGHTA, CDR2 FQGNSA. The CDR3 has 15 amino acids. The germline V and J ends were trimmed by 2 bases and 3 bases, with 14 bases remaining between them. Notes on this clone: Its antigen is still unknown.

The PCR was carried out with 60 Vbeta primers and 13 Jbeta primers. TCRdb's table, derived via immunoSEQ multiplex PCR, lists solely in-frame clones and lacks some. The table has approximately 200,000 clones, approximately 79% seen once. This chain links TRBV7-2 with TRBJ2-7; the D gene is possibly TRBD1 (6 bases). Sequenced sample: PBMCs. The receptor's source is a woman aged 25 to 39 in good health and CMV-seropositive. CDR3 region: CASSLLGQKDYEQYF. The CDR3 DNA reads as TGTGCCAGCAGCTTACTCGGACAGAAAGACTACGAGCAGTACTTC. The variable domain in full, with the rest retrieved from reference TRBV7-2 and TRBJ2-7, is GAGVSQSPSNKVTEKGKDVELRCDPISGHTALYWYRQSLGQGLEFLIYFQGNSAPDKSGLPSDRFSAERTGGSVSTLTIQRTQQEDSAVYLCASSLLGQKDYEQYFGPGTRLTVT.